The T cell receptor (beta chain) under discussion was sequenced for a study of T cell responses to AZD1222 COVID-19 vaccine (dated by TCRdb to about 2021). With regard to the full study: TCR sequencing covered 230 or so trial participants: 200 to 220 given two doses of AZD1222 and 26 given two doses of MenACWY control vaccine. Trial participants were enrolled into age subgroups of 18-55, 56-69 and 70-plus years, which contained about 150, 27 and 61 TCR-sequenced participants, respectively.

The CDR3 regions of human TCRbeta chains were analyzed by immunosequencing. Per the authors' processing: TCRs in the repertoires were compared against a reference library of SARS-CoV-2-specific TCRs that had been generated with the MIRA antigen-specificity platform. Breadth meant the fraction of unique TCRs that were SARS-CoV-2-associated, whereas depth meant the fraction of total T cells that were SARS-CoV-2-associated. Using the MIRA data, each spike-specific TCR was assigned both to the spike region to which the TCR was reactive and to a CD4 or CD8 class. Log10-transformed breadth and depth values were compared by one-way ANOVA with Sidak's multiple comparisons tests. Held by TCRdb, this immuneACCESS table contains in-frame sequences only and omits some clones. Under half of the omission traces to an unresolved V gene where checked; the cause of the rest is unknown. The DNA was the basis for D and trimming; V, J and clone size are from that table. In all, the sample holds around 120,000 clones, and 85% to 95% of those were seen once. 4% to 6% of the sample is held by the ten biggest clonotypes.

V trim: 9 bases; J trim: 3 bases; unmatched bases: 7. Counted from cysteine to phenylalanine, this CDR3 has 14 amino acids. Only CDR3 DNA remains: 42 bases, in frame from the first base. The CDR1 and CDR2 encoded by the germline V gene are MNHEY and SVGAGI. What the authors observed across the whole study: Most participants were white British and females outnumbered males, and the authors suggested that clonal diversity may have been underestimated. Because no day 14 peak-response samples were available, the repertoires could be characterized only after the peak T cell response. Epitopes outside the regions mutated in the B.1.351 and B.1.1.7 variants were reportedly recognized by nearly half of the unique spike-specific TCRs. In the small 56-69-year group, the increase in depth fell short of significance, most likely because of low power. The vaccine-associated CD4 TCRs covered the entire spike protein, and the dominant responses fell in regions 160-218 and 743-854. Spike-specific TCR breadth and depth rose significantly after two AZD1222 doses compared with day 0 and with MenACWY recipients. Conclusions about previously exposed vaccinees were limited because only six AZD1222 recipients were SARS-CoV-2 seropositive at baseline.

Comments on this clone: Its antigen is not yet known. Base qualities were left out, and no much larger clone turns up one base away.

The sample's time point label, in plain terms: about 28 days (+/-7) after the second vaccine dose. Because spike-specific TCR depth and breadth did not differ between the two schedules, AZD1222 recipients who got a second dose at roughly 4 weeks were pooled with those who got a second dose at roughly 12 weeks. The vaccinee samples were drawn from two UK trials, COV001 and COV002, one of which was a single-blind randomized controlled phase 2/3 trial testing AZD1222 (ChAdOx1 nCoV-19) in healthy adults. Trial participant PBMC samples were collected at day 0 and day 28 after the second dose for TCRbeta chain sequencing.

The rearranged chain carries TRBV6-5 and TRBJ2-3; a stretch of 9 junction bases matches TRBD2. The specimen comprised peripheral blood, sampled 28 days after the second AZD1222 dose. The TCR was taken from an adult who received the AZD1222 COVID-19 vaccine. The sequenced DNA is TGTGCCAGTAGTATAGCGGGGGCTACAGATACGCAGTATTTT. It is translated as CASSIAGATDTQYF.